The rows below give T cell receptor beta chains drawn from one sample of a study of shared clonotypes between healthy human individuals. The data were produced by immunoSEQ multiplex PCR, yet TCRdb's version contains in-frame clones alone and is incomplete. The sample has approximately 1,500,000 clones, around 97% seen once. Input material: naive CD4+ T cells sorted from blood. All receptors come from a man in his thirties or forties in good health. CDR3s include the opening cysteine and the closing phenylalanine or tryptophan. The D gene is left open where the match is weak. The size of a clone is reported for some rows only, either as once, few or many, or as a class for expanded clones.

size	V	D	J	DNA	CDR3
few	TRBV25-1	NA	TRBJ1-5	TGTGCCAGCAGTGAATACTTTGGGCAGCCCCAGCATTTT	CASSEYFGQPQHF
NA	TRBV27	NA	TRBJ2-2	TGTGCCAGCAGTTTACGACTTGATACCGGGGAGCTGTTTTTT	CASSLRLDTGELFF
NA	TRBV4-1	TRBD1	TRBJ1-2	TGCGCCAGCAGCCAATCGGACAGGGGGTATGGCTACACCTTC	CASSQSDRGYGYTF
NA	TRBV18	NA	TRBJ2-7	TGTGCCAGCTCACCACCGTCAGTCGACGAGCAGTACTTC	CASSPPSVDEQYF
NA	TRBV18	TRBD1	TRBJ1-2	TGTGCCAGCACCGAGGGGGCCTCTTATGGCTACACCTTC	CASTEGASYGYTF
NA	TRBV5-6	TRBD2	TRBJ2-7	TGTGCCAGCAGCTTGTTTGGGCGGACTAGCGTAAACGAGCAGTACTTC	CASSLFGRTSVNEQYF
NA	TRBV28	NA	TRBJ2-7	TGTGCCAGCAGTCTACTACCGCCGGGCGAGCAGTACTTC	CASSLLPPGEQYF
NA	TRBV11-2	NA	TRBJ1-1	TGTGCCAGCAGCATCGGGACGATAATGAACACTGAAGCTTTCTTT	CASSIGTIMNTEAFF
NA	TRBV5-4	NA	TRBJ2-7	TGTGCCAGCAGCCTGGTTTCCCCGATGTTCAGAAGCTCCTACGAGCAGTACTTC	CASSLVSPMFRSSYEQYF
NA	TRBV7-8	NA	TRBJ2-2	TGTGCCAGCAGCTTAGTCAGGTGGTCCAACCCGACCGCCACCGGGGAGCTGTTTTTT	CASSLVRWSNPTATGELFF
NA	TRBV5-1	NA	TRBJ2-7	TGCGCCAGCAGCTTGGGACAGCAATCCTACGAGCAGTACTTC	CASSLGQQSYEQYF
NA	TRBV28	TRBD2	TRBJ2-3	TGTGCCAGCAGCCCCCCCGCGGGGGAGCCTTTAGATACGCAGTATTTT	CASSPPAGEPLDTQYF
NA	TRBV29-1	NA	TRBJ1-1	TGCAGCGTTGAAGTTAGTAGGGGGACTGAAGCTTTCTTT	CSVEVSRGTEAFF
NA	TRBV27	NA	TRBJ2-4	TGTGCCAGCAGTCCTTCTTCAAGACAGACCAAAAACATTCAGTACTTC	CASSPSSRQTKNIQYF
NA	TRBV19	TRBD1	TRBJ1-5	TGTGCCAGTAGTGTGGGACAGGGCAATCAGCCCCAGCATTTT	CASSVGQGNQPQHF
NA	TRBV6-5	TRBD2	TRBJ2-3	TGTGCCAGCAGTTCCACTAGCGGGAGCACAGATACGCAGTATTTT	CASSSTSGSTDTQYF
NA	TRBV10-3	NA	TRBJ2-7	TGTGCCATCAGTGAATGGACCGAGTACAACCCGCACGAGCAGTACTTC	CAISEWTEYNPHEQYF
NA	TRBV5-6	NA	TRBJ1-2	TGTGCCAGCAGCTTACGACAGTCCTATAACTATGGCTACACCTTC	CASSLRQSYNYGYTF
NA	TRBV11-2	TRBD2	TRBJ2-3	TGTGCCAGCAAAGGTTCTAGCGGGAGTTGGGGCACAGATACGCAGTATTTT	CASKGSSGSWGTDTQYF
NA	TRBV18	NA	TRBJ2-7	TGTGCCAGCTCACCACTACCCACGGGCTCCTACGAGCAGTACTTC	CASSPLPTGSYEQYF
once	TRBV6-5	TRBD2	TRBJ2-7	TGTGCCAGCAGTTACCTCGGGGGGGGCTCAACCTACGAGCAGTACTTC	CASSYLGGGSTYEQYF
NA	TRBV29-1	TRBD2	TRBJ2-3	TGCAGCGTTGGTATCTCGGGAGGGTCGGTCCCAGATACGCAGTATTTT	CSVGISGGSVPDTQYF
NA	TRBV19	NA	TRBJ2-3	TGTGCCAGTAGTATTAGGGGGAGCACAGATACGCAGTATTTT	CASSIRGSTDTQYF
once	TRBV9	NA	TRBJ1-1	TGTGCCAGCAGCGTACAGGCCATGAACACTGAAGCTTTCTTT	CASSVQAMNTEAFF
once	TRBV6-4	TRBD1	TRBJ1-1	TGTGCCAGCAGTCAAACAGGGGACACTGAAGCTTTCTTT	CASSQTGDTEAFF
NA	TRBV30	NA	TRBJ2-5	TGTGCCGGTGGCCCTGAAGAGACCCAGTACTTC	CAGGPEETQYF
NA	TRBV29-1	NA	TRBJ2-3	TGCAGCGTTGAAAACAGCGCCCTAAGCACAGATACGCAGTATTTT	CSVENSALSTDTQYF
NA	TRBV28	TRBD2	TRBJ2-1	TGTGCCAGCAGTTTATTTACGACTAGCCCCTTAGAGTTCTTC	CASSLFTTSPLEFF
NA	TRBV27	TRBD2	TRBJ2-5	TGTGCCAGCAACCCAGGCCGGACTAGCGTGAAAGAGACCCAGTACTTC	CASNPGRTSVKETQYF
NA	TRBV2	TRBD1	TRBJ1-5	TGTGCCAGCAGTGTGGGACAGAGCAATCAGCCCCAGCATTTT	CASSVGQSNQPQHF
NA	TRBV6-4	NA	TRBJ1-2	TGTGCCAGCAGTAAAACCCCTGTTATGGGGGGAGTAACGGTCGGCTATGGCTACACCTTC	CASSKTPVMGGVTVGYGYTF
NA	TRBV10-3	NA	TRBJ2-3	TGTGCCATCAGTGACCCCCGGGGGTATGATACGCAGTATTTT	CAISDPRGYDTQYF
NA	TRBV7-6	NA	TRBJ2-5	TGTGCCAGCAGCTTAGAGCGAGAGACCCAGTACTTC	CASSLERETQYF
NA	TRBV5-8	NA	TRBJ2-6	TGTGCCAGCAGCTTGGGACTCCATCCTGGGGCCAACGTCCTGACTTTC	CASSLGLHPGANVLTF
NA	TRBV2	NA	TRBJ2-5	TGTGCCAGCAGTGAAGACCAGGCTGAGACACAGACCCAGTACTTC	CASSEDQAETQTQYF
NA	TRBV6-1	NA	TRBJ1-4	TGTGCCAGCAGTGAAATCTGGCAGGGGAATGAAAAACTGTTTTTT	CASSEIWQGNEKLFF
NA	TRBV5-1	NA	TRBJ2-1	TGCGCCAGCAGCTTGTACATGGGGACCTCCGGTGAGCAGTTCTTC	CASSLYMGTSGEQFF
NA	TRBV28	NA	TRBJ1-2	TGTGCCAGCAGTTTACGTCTTGGTGGCTACACCTTC	CASSLRLGGYTF
NA	TRBV27	TRBD1	TRBJ1-1	TGTGCCAGCAGCTCCATCGGGACAGGCCCCACTGAAGCTTTCTTT	CASSSIGTGPTEAFF
NA	TRBV4-1	TRBD2	TRBJ2-2	TGCGCCAGCAGCCAAATTAGCGGGAGGTTCACCGGGGAGCTGTTTTTT	CASSQISGRFTGELFF
NA	TRBV7-2	NA	TRBJ1-1	TGTGCCAGCAGCTTAGAAGTTTGGTCCCGGGCCCGGGGGGGTGAAGCTTTCTTT	CASSLEVWSRARGGEAFF
NA	TRBV15	NA	TRBJ2-7	TGTGCCACCAGCAATATCCACAGGGCCCTGGGGGAGCAGTACTTC	CATSNIHRALGEQYF
NA	TRBV2	NA	TRBJ2-1	TGTGCCAGCGTCTGGGGAACAGCCGAGCAGTTCTTC	CASVWGTAEQFF
NA	TRBV5-6	NA	TRBJ2-3	TGTGCCAGCAGCTTGATCTCGCAGTCTAATACGCAGTATTTT	CASSLISQSNTQYF